A single sample is the source of the 17 T cell receptor beta chains below, sequenced in a study of blood T cell repertoires in COVID-19. Profiling relied on immunoSEQ multiplex PCR, and the TCRdb table lists in-frame clones only, not all of them. The table records 250,000 or so clones, around 88% of them present only once. Specimen: PBMCs or T cells enriched from blood (not recorded which). These receptors were collected from a man aged 40-55 years who had recovered from COVID-19.

This sequence joins TRBV5-6 and TRBJ2-3, with TRBD2 identical over 14 bases. The V and J ends lost 0 bases and 3 bases, in that order; junction bases with no gene match: 3. Per germline, CDR1 SGHDT and CDR2 YYEEEE. The CDR3 totals 17 residues. The DNA of the CDR3 is TGTGCCAGCAGCTTGGCAGGGACTAGCGGGAGTACAGATACGCAGTATTTT. Its protein product is CASSLAGTSGSTDTQYF.

The chain carries TRBV7-2 and TRBJ1-3, with TRBD1 as a possible D gene (6 bases). The CDR3 runs 13 residues. Trimming removed 2 bases at V and 15 bases at J, with 17 bases between. In germline, CDR1 is SGHTA, CDR2 FQGNSA. The CDR3 DNA reads TGTGCCAGCAGCTTAACCAACCGCGACAGGCGATATTTT. Its translation is CASSLTNRDRRYF. The full variable domain, its missing parts supplied by reference TRBV7-2 and TRBJ1-3, is GAGVSQSPSNKVTEKGKDVELRCDPISGHTALYWYRQSLGQGLEFLIYFQGNSAPDKSGLPSDRFSAERTGGSVSTLTIQRTQQEDSAVYLCASSLTNRDRRYFGEGSWLTVV.

This chain connects TRBV19 to TRBJ2-2; 9 positions match TRBD2. From germline, CDR1 is LNHDA and CDR2 SQIVND (reference sequence). Trimming took 9 bases from V and 1 from J; bases not matched to a gene: 9. The CDR3 has 16 residues. CDR3 nucleotide sequence: TGTGCCAGCCGACCCGGACTAGCGAGGAACACCGGGGAGCTGTTTTTT. Its protein product is CASRPGLARNTGELFF. The variable domain in full, completed from reference TRBV19 and TRBJ2-2, reads DGGITQSPKYLFRKEGQNVTLSCEQNLNHDAMYWYRQDPGQGLRLIYYSQIVNDFQKGDIAEGYSVSREKKESFPLTVTSAQKNPTAFYLCASRPGLARNTGELFFGEGSRLTVL.

The chain combines TRBV11-2 with TRBJ1-2, with D perhaps matching TRBD1 (5 bases). Germline loops: CDR1 SGHAT, CDR2 FQNNGV. Trimming shortened V by 6 bases and J by 2 bases, and 13 bases separated the two germline ends. This CDR3 is 14 amino acids long. The CDR3 reads CASSFNRGNYGYTF. The CDR3 DNA follows: TGTGCCAGCAGTTTCAACCGGGGGAACTATGGCTACACCTTC.

The CDR3 DNA sequence: TGTGCCAGCGGGAAAACAGGGACAGGGAGGAATGAGCAGTTCTTC. Amino acid sequence: CASGKTGTGRNEQFF. The chain joins TRBV4-2 to TRBJ2-1, with 9 bases lining up with TRBD1. V lost 8 bases, J lost 7 bases, and 12 bases stayed unmatched. The CDR3 consists of 15 residues. In germline, CDR1 is LGHNA, CDR2 YNFKEQ.

This clone occurred once. The J gene is TRBJ1-3, the V gene TRBV6-7; D unclear. TRBV6-7 is known as an ORF, though its function is uncertain. Deletions cut 3 bases from V and 8 bases from J, with 17 bases between. The CDR3 has 15 amino acids. The CDR3: CASSYSYSRLDTIYF. Written as DNA, the CDR3 is TGTGCCAGCAGTTATTCGTACTCGAGGTTAGACACCATATATTTT.

V gene TRBV5-5 combines with J gene TRBJ1-3; D not resolved. Germline CDR1 is SGHKS and CDR2 is YYEKEE (reference sequence). Between the trimmed V and J ends, which lost 4 bases and 0 bases, there was a span of 11 bases. The CDR3 extends over 15 amino acids. DNA for the CDR3: TGTGCCAGCAGCGGAAGACTGAGCTCTGGAAACACCATATATTTT. This sequence encodes CASSGRLSSGNTIYF.

The chain carries TRBV7-8 and TRBJ2-3; D is possibly TRBD2 (6 bases). Germline CDR1 reads SGHVS; CDR2 reads FQNEAQ. V lost 7 bases and J 2 bases, leaving 13 bases between the germline ends. There are 14 residues in the CDR3. The CDR3 here is CASIQSRDTDTQYF. CDR3 nucleotides: TGTGCCAGCATCCAGTCGCGGGACACAGATACGCAGTATTTT.

V gene TRBV5-1 combines with J gene TRBJ2-3; 12 bases match TRBD2. This CDR3 is 19 amino acids long. Trimming removed 0 bases from V and 2 bases from J; junction bases left unmatched: 10. CDR1 and CDR2 from the germline V gene are SGHRS and YFSETQ. The CDR3 spells CASSLVGLAGGRITDTQYF. The CDR3, as DNA: TGCGCCAGCAGCTTGGTCGGCCTAGCGGGGGGGCGGATCACAGATACGCAGTATTTT.

The V gene is TRBV9, the J gene TRBJ2-1, with 9 bases matching TRBD1. Losses at the gene ends were 0 bases for V and 3 bases for J; bases not matched to a gene: 4. CDR1 SGDLS and CDR2 YYNGEE come from the germline V gene. The CDR3 runs 16 residues. This CDR3 is CASSVATGGIYNEQFF. The CDR3 DNA sequence: TGTGCCAGCAGCGTAGCGACAGGGGGAATCTACAATGAGCAGTTCTTC.

The CDR3 sequence is CASSQDGKYGYTF. CDR3 nucleotides: TGTGCCAGCAGCCAAGACGGGAAATATGGCTACACCTTC. The chain is built from TRBV14 and TRBJ1-2; D is uncertain. The CDR3 consists of 13 residues. V lost 0 bases and J lost 5, with 7 bases in between. Per germline, CDR1 SGHDN and CDR2 FVKESK.

The rearrangement links TRBV29-1 to TRBJ1-2, with a tentative D call TRBD1 (6 bases). The V gene lost 2 bases and the J gene lost 4 bases, with 11 bases spanning the gap. This CDR3 is built from 13 residues. Germline V gene lookup returns CDR1 SQVTM and CDR2 ANQGSEA. CDR3 sequence reads: CSVETGPSYGYTF. The DNA of the CDR3 is TGCAGCGTTGAAACAGGGCCGAGCTATGGCTACACCTTC. The full variable domain, with the rest looked up from reference TRBV29-1 and TRBJ1-2, is SAVISQKPSRDICQRGTSLTIQCQVDSQVTMMFWYRQQPGQSLTLIATANQGSEATYESGFVIDKFPISRPNLTFSTLTVSNMSPEDSSIYLCSVETGPSYGYTFGSGTRLTVV.

The chain is built from TRBV5-1 and TRBJ1-6; 9 nucleotides match TRBD1. The CDR3 loop spans 16 amino acids. Trimming took 2 bases from V and 7 from J; bases not matched to a gene: 7. The germline V gene encodes CDR1 SGHRS and CDR2 YFSETQ. The CDR3 protein is CASSLPTGGNNSPLHF. The CDR3 nucleotides are TGCGCCAGCAGCTTACCTACAGGGGGCAACAATTCACCCCTCCACTTT.

The CDR3 sequence is CASSDRTYSNQPQHF. In DNA, the CDR3 is TGTGCCAGCAGTGACCGGACATATAGCAATCAGCCCCAGCATTTT. The chain combines TRBV2 with TRBJ1-5; TRBD1 might be the D (5 bases). Deletions cut 3 bases from V and 0 bases from J, with 9 bases between. In germline, CDR1 is SNHLY, CDR2 FYNNEI. The CDR3 loop spans 15 amino acids.

V usage is TRBV6-2 or TRBV6-3 and J usage is TRBJ2-7; D might be TRBD2 (6 bases). This CDR3 has 15 residues. V was trimmed by 2 bases and J by 2 bases, leaving 13 bases between them. Germline V CDR1 and CDR2: MNHEY, SVGEGT. DNA for the CDR3: TGTGCCAGCAGTTACAGGCGGGAACCGCCCTACGAGCAGTACTTC. Its protein product is CASSYRREPPYEQYF.

This clone was counted a single time. The chain carries TRBV3-1 (or the pseudogene TRBV3-2) and TRBJ2-1; D unresolved. Per germline, CDR1 LGHDT and CDR2 YNNKEL (reference sequence). Trimming cost V 5 bases and J 0 bases, with 17 bases left between them. CDR3 length: 17 residues. CDR3 sequence reads: CASSLLGGPSSYNEQFF. In DNA, the CDR3 is TGTGCCAGCAGCTTACTTGGCGGCCCGAGCTCCTACAATGAGCAGTTCTTC.

V usage is TRBV4-3 and J usage is TRBJ2-2; 10 bases map to TRBD2. The CDR3 length is 16 residues. CDR1 and CDR2 from the germline V gene are LGHNA and YSLEER. J gave up 6 bases and V 2 bases, and 6 bases lay outside the gene matches. The CDR3 sequence is CASSQSWTSGAGELFF. Written as DNA, the CDR3 is TGCGCCAGCAGCCAATCTTGGACTAGCGGCGCCGGGGAGCTGTTTTTT.